Listed here are 6 T cell receptor beta chains from one sample, sequenced in a study of T cells in Graves' hyperthyroidism and ophthalmopathy (dated by TCRdb to between 2017 and 2020). Library preparation used multiplex PCR. For sequencing, an Illumina HiSeq 2000 was employed. Amplification of TCR beta CDR3 regions was carried out from RNA transcripts. The first round of RT-PCR for the TCR CDR3 was performed with the HTBI primer set and the Qiagen OneStep RT-PCR kit. TCRdb reprocessed the public reads (quality trimming at Q25 with fastp, clone calling with MiXCR) and kept in-frame beta chains. A single entry per CDR3 protein holds the most common genes and DNA from its merged rows. The sample records almost 600,000 distinct CDR3 sequences, about 14% of which are singletons. Of the sample, more than 5% falls within the top ten clones. Sequenced input: blood. These receptors all stem from a woman aged 25 to 39 with Graves' hyperthyroidism that later progressed to Graves' ophthalmopathy.

The V and J genes are TRBV4-2 and TRBJ1-2; D is unresolved. The CDR3 has 15 amino acids. Germline V CDR1 and CDR2: LGHNA, YNFKEQ. V was clipped by 0 bases and J by 3 bases, with 11 bases between them. The DNA of the CDR3 is TGTGCCAGCAGCCAAGAGGTTTCCGGGGACTATGGCTACACCTTC. Translating gives CASSQEVSGDYGYTF.

This clonotype was seen repeatedly, ten times or more. V gene TRBV19 combines with J gene TRBJ2-2, with D possibly being TRBD1 (6 bases). CDR3 length: 14 residues. The V gene lost 7 bases and the J gene lost 4 bases, with 13 bases spanning the gap. The V gene's germline CDR1 is LNHDA and CDR2 SQIVND (reference sequence). The CDR3 sequence: CASKVTGFTGELFF. CDR3 nucleotide sequence: TGTGCCAGTAAGGTTACAGGGTTCACCGGGGAGCTGTTTTTT.

The chain joins TRBV27 to TRBJ1-3; D uncertain. Deletions cut 0 bases from V and 8 bases from J, with 17 bases between. The CDR3 runs 16 residues. CDR1 is MNHEY and CDR2 is SMNVEV in the germline V gene (reference sequence). CDR3 bases: TGTGCCAGCAGTTTATCCCCTGACGGATCAGGTGACACCATATATTTT. This gives the protein CASSLSPDGSGDTIYF.

The chain joins TRBV7-3 to TRBJ2-1, with TRBD2 matching 7 bases. Trimming took 5 bases from V and 1 from J; bases not matched to a gene: 8. The CDR3 extends over 16 amino acids. The germline gives CDR1 SGHTA, CDR2 FQGTGA. The CDR3 loop is CASSLGGTKSYNEQFF. The CDR3 DNA is TGTGCCAGCAGCCTGGGAGGGACTAAATCCTACAATGAGCAGTTCTTC.

Of note for this clonotype: A read error may be the cause here, since a much bigger clone is one base away. The CDR3, as DNA: TGTGCCAGCAGCTTGAAGCCGGGACTTGGGGCTGAAGCTTCCTTT. It specifies CASSLKPGLGAEASF. J is TRBJ1-1 and V is TRBV7-3, with D possibly matching TRBD1 (5 bases). Germline CDR1 reads SGHTA; CDR2 reads FQGTGA. The CDR3 is 15 amino acids.

The CDR3 sequence is CASSWGVHTGELFF. The CDR3 DNA reads as TGTGCCAGCAGCTGGGGGGTCCACACCGGGGAGCTGTTTTTT. The chain links TRBV5-4 to TRBJ2-2, with TRBD2 as a possible D gene (6 bases). The germline V gene encodes CDR1 SGHNT and CDR2 YYREEE (reference sequence). Trimming took 3 bases from V and 3 from J, leaving 9 bases between them. The CDR3 runs 14 residues.